The 24 T cell receptor beta chains below all came from one sample that was sequenced in a study of T-cell reconstitution after alpha-beta-depleted transplantation in children. Unique molecular identifiers tagged the TCRbeta library. A single record per CDR3 protein comes from TCRdb applying MiXCR to the PCR reads. The sample lists hundreds of thousands of distinct CDR3 sequences, more than 9% occurring once. Source: PBMCs, taken before TCRalphabeta/CD19-depleted stem cell transplant. These receptors were obtained from a child under 10 years old with inherited bone marrow failure, due to receive a stem cell transplant.

This clonotype was seen repeatedly, ten times or more. The J gene is TRBJ2-7, the V gene TRBV4-3; TRBD1 agrees at 9 bases. With V trimmed by 5 bases and J by 3 bases, 8 bases remained unmatched. The CDR3 runs 15 residues. CDR1 and CDR2 (germline): LGHNA, YSLEER. CDR3 in DNA: TGCGCCAGCAGCGCCAGGGGACAGGGTCACTACGAGCAGTACTTC. It encodes CASSARGQGHYEQYF.

This clonotype has a count of ten or more. This sequence joins TRBV11-2 and TRBJ2-3; D remains ambiguous. CDR1 and CDR2 from the germline V gene are SGHAT and FQNNGV. This CDR3 has 14 amino acids. V was trimmed by 5 bases and J by 0 bases, leaving 9 bases between them. In DNA, the CDR3 is TGTGCCAGCAGCGGACGACACAGCACAGATACGCAGTATTTT. It codes for CASSGRHSTDTQYF. Filled out from reference TRBV11-2 and TRBJ2-3, the complete variable domain reads EAGVAQSPRYKIIEKRQSVAFWCNPISGHATLYWYQQILGQGPKLLIQFQNNGVVDDSQLPKDRFSAERLKGVDSTLKIQPAKLEDSAVYLCASSGRHSTDTQYFGPGTRLTVL.

This clonotype was detected ten times or more. The chain links TRBV5-1 to TRBJ1-1; D call uncertain. The CDR3 spans 14 residues. V shed 2 bases and J shed 0 bases, with 8 bases lying between them. Germline lookup yields CDR1 SGHRS and CDR2 YFSETQ. The CDR3, as DNA: TGCGCCAGCAGCTTTGGTATCATGAACACTGAAGCTTTCTTT. Its protein is CASSFGIMNTEAFF.

The chain recombines TRBV7-9 with TRBJ2-7, with 10 bases aligning to TRBD1. The CDR3 is made up of 17 amino acids. J was trimmed by 0 bases and V by 1 base; bases with no gene match: 6. Per the germline V gene, CDR1 is SEHNR and CDR2 is FQNEAQ (reference sequence). In DNA form, the CDR3 reads TGTGCCAGCAGCTTAGGCCTGGACAGGGGGGCCTCCTACGAGCAGTACTTC. It specifies CASSLGLDRGASYEQYF.

This clonotype has just a few counts. CDR3: CASSQDLRESHNEQFF. Written as DNA, the CDR3 is TGCGCCAGCAGCCAAGATCTGCGGGAGTCCCACAATGAGCAGTTCTTC. The chain is built from TRBV4-3 and TRBJ2-1, with 7 positions matching TRBD2. CDR1 and CDR2 (germline): LGHNA, YSLEER. The CDR3 totals 16 residues. After removal of 0 bases from V and 5 bases from J, the junction contained 7 bases not matched to a gene.

This clonotype was observed at least ten times. The V call is TRBV29-1, the J call TRBJ2-7, with 7 nucleotides matching TRBD2. The CDR3 extends over 15 amino acids. Trimming at V came to 5 bases and at J to 3 bases, leaving 13 bases not matched to a gene. CDR1 SQVTM and CDR2 ANQGSEA come from the germline V gene. CDR3 DNA: TGCAGCGTTATCTCAGAAGCGGGGCCAATCTACGAGCAGTACTTC. Protein product: CSVISEAGPIYEQYF.

The rearrangement joins TRBV6-2 or TRBV6-3 to TRBJ2-1; D remains unclear. Per germline, CDR1 MNHEY and CDR2 SVGEGT. Trimming removed 10 bases from V and 0 bases from J, with 19 bases in between. CDR3 size: 16 residues. The CDR3 loop is CATTKSRQSSYNEQFF. For the CDR3, the DNA is TGTGCCACCACCAAATCCCGGCAAAGCTCCTACAATGAGCAGTTCTTC.

This rearrangement joins TRBV30 to TRBJ1-5, with TRBD1 identical over 10 bases. Germline V gene data show CDR1 as GTSNPN and CDR2 as SVGIG (reference sequence). With V trimmed by 3 bases and J by 6 bases, 8 bases remained unmatched. The CDR3 has 15 residues. The CDR3 region has the DNA TGTGCCTGGAGCCCCCGGACAGGGGGGATTCAGCCCCAGCATTTT. It is translated as CAWSPRTGGIQPQHF.

The CDR3 spells CASRPTDRGSLAGGPRGTGELFF. The CDR3 DNA reads TGTGCCAGCAGGCCGACCGACAGGGGAAGTTTAGCGGGAGGGCCAAGGGGCACCGGGGAGCTGTTTTTT. The chain employs TRBV6-4 and TRBJ2-2, with 11 positions matching TRBD2. Germline lookup yields CDR1 MRHNA and CDR2 SNTAGT. Unmatched junction bases numbered 28, after V lost 6 bases and J lost 4 bases. The CDR3 has 23 residues.

In its sample, this clonotype was seen many times. The chain joins TRBV6-2 or TRBV6-3 to TRBJ2-1; TRBD2 aligns across 10 bases. V shed 7 bases, J shed 7 bases, and the junction held 10 bases outside the gene matches. The CDR3 spans 15 residues. Germline V gene data show CDR1 as MNHEY and CDR2 as SVGEGT. CDR3 sequence: CASTNPGLAWNEQFF. The CDR3 bases are TGTGCCAGCACCAACCCGGGACTAGCGTGGAATGAGCAGTTCTTC.

This clonotype has a single count. A much bigger clone sits one base away, suggesting this may be a read error. This rearrangement joins TRBV27 to TRBJ2-5; maybe TRBD1 (5 bases). V lost 10 bases to trimming and J lost 2 bases, with 14 bases between them. CDR1 and CDR2 (germline): MNHEY, SMNVEV (reference sequence). The CDR3 extends over 13 amino acids. The CDR3 loop reads CAITRVGQETQYF. The CDR3 bases are TGTGCCATCACCAGGGTGGGGCAAGAGACCCAGTACTTC.

This clonotype was observed at least ten times. The chain links TRBV18 to TRBJ2-1, with 7 bases lining up with TRBD2. The CDR3 spans 15 residues. CDR1 and CDR2 from the germline V gene are KGHSH and LQKENI. The V gene end was trimmed by 2 bases and the J gene end by 2 bases; junction bases not matched to a gene: 3. CDR3 in DNA: TGTGCCAGCTCACCATCGGGGACTACCTACAATGAGCAGTTCTTC. This translates into CASSPSGTTYNEQFF. The full variable domain, with the rest looked up from reference TRBV18 and TRBJ2-1, is NAGVMQNPRHLVRRRGQEARLRCSPMKGHSHVYWYRQLPEEGLKFMVYLQKENIIDESGMPKERFSAEFPKEGPSILRIQQVVRGDSAAYFCASSPSGTTYNEQFFGPGTRLTVL.

The V gene is TRBV20-1, the J gene TRBJ2-7; 13 bases are shared with TRBD2. This CDR3 is 13 amino acids long. CDR1 is DFQATT, CDR2 SNEGSKA, per germline (reference sequence). The CDR3: CQLGTSGVYEQYF. The DNA of the CDR3 is TGCCAGCTCGGGACTAGCGGGGTCTACGAGCAGTACTTC.

This clonotype appeared many times. V usage is TRBV25-1 and J usage is TRBJ2-7, with D possibly called TRBD1 or TRBD2 (5 bases each). This CDR3 has 13 residues. V was shortened by 8 bases and J by 2 bases, with 13 bases between the two germline ends. From germline, CDR1 is MGHDK and CDR2 SYGVNS. This CDR3 reads CASQGPWAYEQYF. CDR3 coding DNA: TGTGCCAGCCAGGGACCATGGGCCTACGAGCAGTACTTC.

The rearrangement joins TRBV5-4 to TRBJ2-1; D possibly corresponds to TRBD1 (5 bases). The CDR3 has 14 residues. V was trimmed by 7 bases and J by 5 bases, leaving 16 bases between them. Germline V CDR1 and CDR2: SGHNT, YYREEE (reference sequence). The CDR3 loop is CASSDTRENNEQFF. Here the CDR3 DNA reads TGTGCCAGCTCGGACACCCGTGAAAACAATGAGCAGTTCTTC.

This chain connects TRBV4-2 to TRBJ2-7; 14 bases fit TRBD2. This CDR3 contains 17 residues. Trimming cost V 1 base and J 7 bases; bases outside gene matches: 9. Germline V gives CDR1 LGHNA, CDR2 YNFKEQ. As DNA, the CDR3 is TGTGCCAGCAGCCAAGTTGGGCGACTAGCGGGAGGGGAGGAGCAGTACTTC. Amino acid sequence: CASSQVGRLAGGEEQYF.

This clonotype was recorded many times. This chain links TRBV12-3 or TRBV12-4 with TRBJ2-1, with D hard to call. There are 13 residues in the CDR3. Trimming cost V 5 bases and J 5 bases, with 10 bases left between them. The CDR3 DNA reads TGTGCCAGCAGTCCAAGGGTGAACAATGAGCAGTTCTTC. Translated: CASSPRVNNEQFF.

This clonotype was detected many times. V usage is TRBV7-9 and J usage is TRBJ2-3; D is possibly TRBD2 (5 bases). The CDR3 loop spans 15 amino acids. Germline-derived CDR1 and CDR2 are SEHNR and FQNEAQ (reference sequence). V dropped 5 bases and J dropped 3 bases, with 15 bases sitting between them. Here the CDR3 reads CASSHRLPSTDTQYF. Written as DNA, the CDR3 is TGTGCCAGCAGCCATAGACTACCGAGTACAGATACGCAGTATTTT.

V gene TRBV28 combines with J gene TRBJ2-7; D may be TRBD2 (6 bases). The V end was cut by 4 bases, the J end by 6 bases, with 13 bases between. Per the germline V gene, CDR1 is MDHEN and CDR2 is SYDVKM. The length of the CDR3 is 13 residues. The DNA for the CDR3 is TGTGCCAGCAGTTCCGGGACTGGTGGCGAGCAGTACTTC. Residues: CASSSGTGGEQYF.

V is TRBV9 and J is TRBJ2-1, with TRBD2 identical over 10 bases. V gave up 5 bases and J gave up 5 bases; unmatched junction bases: 4. Germline-derived CDR1 and CDR2 are SGDLS and YYNGEE. The CDR3 is 14 amino acids. CDR3: CASRRTSGDNEQFF. The CDR3 nucleotides read TGTGCCAGCAGACGGACTAGCGGAGACAATGAGCAGTTCTTC.

Many counts were recorded for this clonotype. The CDR3 coding sequence is TGTGCCAGCAATCCAGCCGGGACCGCCTACAATGAGCAGTTCTTC. This gives the protein CASNPAGTAYNEQFF. J is TRBJ2-1 and V is TRBV12-3 or TRBV12-4, with D perhaps TRBD1 or TRBD2 (5 bases each). Trimming pared 7 bases from V and 2 bases from J, leaving 15 bases between. The CDR3 extends over 15 amino acids.

The sample holds many counts of this clonotype. The genes are TRBV7-8 and TRBJ2-3, with no clear D. This CDR3 region has 16 residues. CDR1 is SGHVS, CDR2 FQNEAQ, per germline. The V and J ends lost 5 bases and 4 bases respectively, with 19 bases between them. The CDR3 DNA reads TGTGCCAGCAGCCCCGAGCTGCTAGGATGGCCAGATACGCAGTATTTT. Its translation: CASSPELLGWPDTQYF. Looking up the rest from reference TRBV7-8 and TRBJ2-3 gives the full variable domain: GAGVSQSPRYKVAKRGQDVALRCDPISGHVSLFWYQQALGQGPEFLTYFQNEAQLDKSGLPSDRFFAERPEGSVSTLKIQRTQQEDSAVYLCASSPELLGWPDTQYFGPGTRLTVL.

The sample holds many counts of this clonotype. The chain carries TRBV10-3 and TRBJ2-1, with D possibly being TRBD1 or TRBD2 (6 bases each). This CDR3 has 19 amino acids. Germline-derived CDR1 and CDR2 are ENHRY and SYGVKD. Between the trimmed V and J ends, which lost 0 bases and 0 bases, there was a span of 18 bases. The CDR3 loop is CAISESVRPRGDSYNEQFF. In DNA, the CDR3 is TGTGCCATCAGTGAGTCCGTTAGACCGAGGGGGGACTCCTACAATGAGCAGTTCTTC.

This clonotype came up many times. The gene calls are TRBV12-3 or TRBV12-4 and TRBJ2-1; tentative D call: TRBD2 (6 bases). Trimming removed 4 bases from V and 2 bases from J, with 15 bases in between. This CDR3 region has 16 residues. This CDR3 reads CASSSSGRGTYNEQFF. The DNA for the CDR3 is TGTGCCAGCAGTTCCTCCGGGAGAGGGACCTACAATGAGCAGTTCTTC.